Sequencing of this T cell receptor (beta chain) was carried out in a study of OX40 agonist ivuxolimab in advanced cancers. Study context: Participants, 82.7% male, averaged approximately 60 years of age, ranging from about 20 to 79.

Produced via immunoSEQ multiplex PCR; TCRdb's table is partial and in-frame only. Of over 55,000 clones listed, around 83% are singletons. To note about this clone: The antigen remains unidentified.

With autoimmune disease history or systemic immunosuppression, patients were excluded. Study-wide results and limits: CD8+ T cells averaged more expanded clones than CD4+. Within 6 weeks, CD4+ and CD8+ blood T cells expanded clonally at 0.1 to 3.0 mg/kg.

This CDR3 contains 11 residues. In germline, CDR1 is SGHDN, CDR2 FVKESK. The V and J ends lost 8 bases and 7 bases respectively, with 9 bases between them. The chain carries TRBV14 and TRBJ2-1; possibly TRBD1 for D (5 bases). This receptor was identified in an adult with an advanced solid tumor such as melanoma, head and neck, liver or kidney cancer. Sequencing was performed on CD4+ or CD8+ T cells sorted from blood, taken in a trial of the OX40 agonist ivuxolimab. This chain's CDR3 is CASRQGNEQFF. The CDR3 DNA is TGTGCCAGCCGTCAGGGAAATGAGCAGTTCTTC.